This is a list of T cell receptor beta chains from one sample in a study of blood T cell repertoires in COVID-19. Measured with immunoSEQ multiplex PCR; TCRdb has only the in-frame clones, and not every one. The table records around 130,000 clones, roughly 86% of them present only once. The sample comprised peripheral blood. The source is a woman aged 50 to 65 who had recovered from COVID-19. CDR3s include the opening cysteine and the closing phenylalanine or tryptophan. Fields, in order: CDR3 DNA, CDR3 protein, D gene, J gene, V gene, clone size. D genes are given only for firm matches. Size is omitted from some rows. Given values are once, few, many or a class for expanded clones.

TGTGCCAGCTCACCAGGGGGGGGCACAGATACGCAGTATTTT | CASSPGGGTDTQYF | TRBD2 | TRBJ2-3 | TRBV18 | few
TGTGCCAGCAGCTCGGGGGACAGGGGATACAATGAGCAGTTCTTC | CASSSGDRGYNEQFF | TRBD1 | TRBJ2-1 | TRBV5-4 | NA
TGTGCCAGCAGTTACTCGACCCAGGGCCCGTTCGAGCAGTACTTC | CASSYSTQGPFEQYF | NA | TRBJ2-7 | TRBV6-5 | NA
TGTGCCAGCAGCTTCGGGACAGGGGCTTACAATGAGCAGTTCTTC | CASSFGTGAYNEQFF | TRBD1 | TRBJ2-1 | TRBV7-2 | NA
TGTGCCAGCAGTGCCCGACTAGGTTACAATGAGCAGTTCTTC | CASSARLGYNEQFF | NA | TRBJ2-1 | TRBV25-1 | once
TGTGCCAGCAGCAAAGGTTTCGGGAAGCGGAGGAGCTCCTACGAGCAGTACTTC | CASSKGFGKRRSSYEQYF | NA | TRBJ2-7 | TRBV21-1 | NA
TGTGCCTCCTTATCCCAGGGGTACACTGAAGCTTTCTTT | CASLSQGYTEAFF | NA | TRBJ1-1 | TRBV10-3 | NA
TGTGCCAGCAGGACGGACATCCGCTCCTACGAGCAGTACTTC | CASRTDIRSYEQYF | NA | TRBJ2-7 | TRBV11-2 | NA
TGTGCCAGCAGTCCGAATCCGGGGGGCTCGGCTGGCTACACCTTC | CASSPNPGGSAGYTF | NA | TRBJ1-2 | TRBV6-5 | NA
TGTGCCAGCAAACGCGGGTTCTCTGGAAACACCATATATTTT | CASKRGFSGNTIYF | NA | TRBJ1-3 | TRBV6-5 | NA
TGTGCCAGCAGCGGAGGGACAGGAGGCTTGGGCTACGAGCAGTACTTC | CASSGGTGGLGYEQYF | TRBD1 | TRBJ2-7 | TRBV7-9 | NA
TGTGCCAGCAGCTCTATGACAGGGAACAGTTACGAGCAGTACTTC | CASSSMTGNSYEQYF | TRBD1 | TRBJ2-7 | TRBV7-2 | NA
TGTGCCAGCACAGGAGGACAGTCTTCTGAGCAGTACTTC | CASTGGQSSEQYF | NA | TRBJ2-7 | TRBV2 | NA